The present entry profiles one T cell receptor beta chain with its context. Listed TCR primers, together with previously described methods, were used for the bulk TCR libraries. TCRdb recomputed calls from the PCR reads with MiXCR, one row per CDR3 protein. The table records 460,000 or so distinct CDR3 sequences, about 26% of them present only once. This record belongs to a study of molecular identifiers for immune sequencing clone quantification. The clonotype originates from a human donor in good health. Some libraries in this study had Jurkat cell RNA spiked in. Sequencing was carried out using naive CD8+ T cells from blood, with Jurkat cell RNA spiked in. Stated subset: FACS-sorted CD8+CD4-CCR7+CD45RA+ naive T cells.

The CDR3 protein is CASSFLMREGQEQFF. The DNA of the CDR3 is TGCGCCAGCAGCTTTCTCATGCGGGAGGGCCAGGAGCAGTTCTTC. The chain carries TRBV5-1 and TRBJ2-1; 9 positions agree with TRBD2. CDR3 length equals 15 residues. CDR1 and CDR2 from the germline V gene are SGHRS and YFSETQ. V was clipped by 2 bases and J by 10 bases; unmatched bases: 10.